This entry is about one T cell receptor beta chain. The sample is drawn from a study of blood T cell repertoires in COVID-19. Study summary: Acute and convalescent COVID-19 samples came from the United States, Italy and Spain. PBMCs, B-cell-depleted T cells, or T cells were the source of the cDNA or gDNA that made up the material.

The CDR3 spans 14 residues. Germline loops: CDR1 MNHNY, CDR2 SVGAGI (reference sequence). The V and J ends lost 6 bases and 1 base respectively, with 11 bases between them. In the original workflow: The assay estimated nucleated cells by amplifying reference gene primers. The protocol was immunoSEQ multiplex PCR, while the TCRdb copy is restricted to in-frame clones and leaves out a portion. V, J and clone size are taken as reported in that table, and D and trimming were inferred from the DNA itself. The sample includes about 370,000 clones, more than 80% of them seen just once. One Seattle source followed patients from active infection through their disease course.

This receptor was identified in a woman younger than 45 with COVID-19, enrolled during active disease. V and J are TRBV6-6 and TRBJ2-3; D not certain. Specimen: peripheral blood. The CDR3 loop reads CASSLNAGTDTQYF. Here the CDR3 DNA reads TGTGCCAGCAGCCTCAATGCGGGCACAGATACGCAGTATTTT.